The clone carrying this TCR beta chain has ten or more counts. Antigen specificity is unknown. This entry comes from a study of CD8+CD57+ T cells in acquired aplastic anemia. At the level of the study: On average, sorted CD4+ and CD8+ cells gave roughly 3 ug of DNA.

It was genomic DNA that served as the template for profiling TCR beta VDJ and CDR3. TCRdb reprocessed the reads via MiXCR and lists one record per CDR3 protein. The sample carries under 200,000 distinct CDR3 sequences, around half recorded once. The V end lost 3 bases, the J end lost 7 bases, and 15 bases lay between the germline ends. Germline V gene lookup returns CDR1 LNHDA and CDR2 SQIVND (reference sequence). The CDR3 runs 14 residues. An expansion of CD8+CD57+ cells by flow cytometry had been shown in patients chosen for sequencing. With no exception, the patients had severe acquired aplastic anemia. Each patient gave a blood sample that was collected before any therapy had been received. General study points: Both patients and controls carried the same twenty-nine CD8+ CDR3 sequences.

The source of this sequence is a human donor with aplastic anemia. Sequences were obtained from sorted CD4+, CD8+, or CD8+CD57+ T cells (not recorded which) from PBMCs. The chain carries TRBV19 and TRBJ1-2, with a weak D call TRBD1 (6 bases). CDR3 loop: CASSIMDSSIGYTF. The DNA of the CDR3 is TGTGCCAGTAGTATCATGGACAGTTCTATTGGCTACACCTTC.